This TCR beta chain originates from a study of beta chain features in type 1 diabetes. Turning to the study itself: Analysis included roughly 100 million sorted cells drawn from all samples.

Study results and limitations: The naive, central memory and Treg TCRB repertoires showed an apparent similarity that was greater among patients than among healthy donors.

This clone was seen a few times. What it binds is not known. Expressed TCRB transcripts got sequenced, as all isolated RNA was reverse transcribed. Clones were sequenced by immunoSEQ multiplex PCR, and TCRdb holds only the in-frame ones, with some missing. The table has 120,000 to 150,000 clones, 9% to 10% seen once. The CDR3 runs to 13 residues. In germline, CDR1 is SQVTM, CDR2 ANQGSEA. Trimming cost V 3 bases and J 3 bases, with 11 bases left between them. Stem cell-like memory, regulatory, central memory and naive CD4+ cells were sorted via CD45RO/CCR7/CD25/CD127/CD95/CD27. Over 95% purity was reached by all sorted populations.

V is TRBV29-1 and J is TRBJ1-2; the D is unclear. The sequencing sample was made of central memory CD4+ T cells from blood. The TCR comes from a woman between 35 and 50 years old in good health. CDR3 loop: CSVDFREDYGYTF. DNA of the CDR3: TGCAGCGTTGACTTCCGAGAAGACTATGGCTACACCTTC.